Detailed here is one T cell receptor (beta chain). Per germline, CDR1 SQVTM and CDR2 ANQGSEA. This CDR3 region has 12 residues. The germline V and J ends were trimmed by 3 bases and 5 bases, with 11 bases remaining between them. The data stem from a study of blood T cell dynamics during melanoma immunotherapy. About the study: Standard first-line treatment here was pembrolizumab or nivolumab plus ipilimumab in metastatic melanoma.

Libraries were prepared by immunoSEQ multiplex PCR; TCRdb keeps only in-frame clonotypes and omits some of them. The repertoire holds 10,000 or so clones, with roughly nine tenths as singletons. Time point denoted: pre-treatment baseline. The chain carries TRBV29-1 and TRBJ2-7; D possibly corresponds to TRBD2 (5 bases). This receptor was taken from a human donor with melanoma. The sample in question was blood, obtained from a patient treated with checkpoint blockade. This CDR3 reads CSVDVRGDEQYF. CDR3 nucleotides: TGCAGCGTTGACGTTCGGGGAGACGAGCAGTACTTC.